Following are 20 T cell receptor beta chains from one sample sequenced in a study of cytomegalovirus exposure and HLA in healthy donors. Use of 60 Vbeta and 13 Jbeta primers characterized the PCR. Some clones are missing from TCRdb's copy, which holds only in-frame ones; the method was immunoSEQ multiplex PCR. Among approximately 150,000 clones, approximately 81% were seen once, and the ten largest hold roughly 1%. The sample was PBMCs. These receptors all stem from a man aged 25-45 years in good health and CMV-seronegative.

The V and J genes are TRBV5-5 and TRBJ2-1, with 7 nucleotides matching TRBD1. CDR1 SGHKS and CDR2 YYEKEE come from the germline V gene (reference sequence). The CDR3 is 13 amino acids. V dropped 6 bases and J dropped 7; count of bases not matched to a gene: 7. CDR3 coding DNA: TGTGCCAGCACCCCAGACAGGGCTAATGAGCAGTTCTTC. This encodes CASTPDRANEQFF.

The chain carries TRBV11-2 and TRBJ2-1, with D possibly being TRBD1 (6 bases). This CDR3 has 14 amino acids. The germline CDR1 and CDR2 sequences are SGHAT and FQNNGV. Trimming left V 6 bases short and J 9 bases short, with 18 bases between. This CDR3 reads CASSPPTGFTEQFF. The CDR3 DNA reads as TGTGCCAGCAGTCCGCCCACAGGGTTCACTGAGCAGTTCTTC. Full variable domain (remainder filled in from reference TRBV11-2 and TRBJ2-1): EAGVAQSPRYKIIEKRQSVAFWCNPISGHATLYWYQQILGQGPKLLIQFQNNGVVDDSQLPKDRFSAERLKGVDSTLKIQPAKLEDSAVYLCASSPPTGFTEQFFGPGTRLTVL.

The DNA for the CDR3 is TGTGCCAGCAGCCCTGGGACTAACACCGGGGAGCTGTTTTTT. This encodes CASSPGTNTGELFF. This chain uses TRBV7-3 with TRBJ2-2, with TRBD2 as a possible D gene (6 bases). Trimming removed 5 bases from V and 2 bases from J, with 9 bases in between. CDR3 length equals 14 residues. Germline V lookup: CDR1 SGHTA, CDR2 FQGTGA.

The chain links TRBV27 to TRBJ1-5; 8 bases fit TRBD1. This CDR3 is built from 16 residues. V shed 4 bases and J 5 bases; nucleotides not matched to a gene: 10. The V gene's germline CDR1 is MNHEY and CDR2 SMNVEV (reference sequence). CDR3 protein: CASSSSGQGFDQPQHF. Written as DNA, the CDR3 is TGTGCCAGCAGTTCTAGCGGACAGGGATTTGATCAGCCCCAGCATTTT.

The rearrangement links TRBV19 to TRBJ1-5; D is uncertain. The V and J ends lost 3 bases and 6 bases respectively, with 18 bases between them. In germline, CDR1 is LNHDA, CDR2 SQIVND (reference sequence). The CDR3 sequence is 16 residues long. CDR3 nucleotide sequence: TGTGCCAGTAGTATTGAGCCGTTCGACGGGTCTCAGCCCCAGCATTTT. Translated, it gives CASSIEPFDGSQPQHF.

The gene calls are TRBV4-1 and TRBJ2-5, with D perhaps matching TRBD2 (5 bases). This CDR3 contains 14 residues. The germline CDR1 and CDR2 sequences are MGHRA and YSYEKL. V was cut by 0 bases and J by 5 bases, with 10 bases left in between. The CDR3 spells CASSQEASRETQYF. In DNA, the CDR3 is TGCGCCAGCAGCCAAGAGGCTAGCCGGGAGACCCAGTACTTC.

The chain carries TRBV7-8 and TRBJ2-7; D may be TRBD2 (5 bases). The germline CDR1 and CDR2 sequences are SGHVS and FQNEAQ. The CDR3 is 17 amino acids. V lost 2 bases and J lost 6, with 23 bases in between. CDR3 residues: CASSLNSASLLSGEQYF. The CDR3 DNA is TGTGCCAGCAGCTTAAACTCGGCTAGCCTCCTCTCGGGCGAGCAGTACTTC.

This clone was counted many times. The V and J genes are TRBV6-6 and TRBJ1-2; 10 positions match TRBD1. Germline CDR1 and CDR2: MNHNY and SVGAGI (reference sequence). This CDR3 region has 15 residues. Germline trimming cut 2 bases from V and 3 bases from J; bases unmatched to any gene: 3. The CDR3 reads CASSYPGTGDYGYTF. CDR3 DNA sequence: TGTGCCAGCAGTTACCCCGGGACAGGGGACTATGGCTACACCTTC.

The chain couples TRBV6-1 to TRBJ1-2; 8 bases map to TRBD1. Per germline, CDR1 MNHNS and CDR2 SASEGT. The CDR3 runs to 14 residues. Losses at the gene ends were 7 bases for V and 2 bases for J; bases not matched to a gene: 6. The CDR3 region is CASTPTGENYGYTF. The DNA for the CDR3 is TGTGCCAGCACCCCGACAGGGGAAAACTATGGCTACACCTTC.

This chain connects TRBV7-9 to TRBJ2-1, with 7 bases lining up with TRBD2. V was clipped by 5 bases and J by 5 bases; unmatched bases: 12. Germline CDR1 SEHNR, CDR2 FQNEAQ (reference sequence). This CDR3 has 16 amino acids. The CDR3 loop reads CASSQHRGVKNNEQFF. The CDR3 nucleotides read TGTGCCAGCAGCCAGCACCGGGGGGTGAAAAACAATGAGCAGTTCTTC.

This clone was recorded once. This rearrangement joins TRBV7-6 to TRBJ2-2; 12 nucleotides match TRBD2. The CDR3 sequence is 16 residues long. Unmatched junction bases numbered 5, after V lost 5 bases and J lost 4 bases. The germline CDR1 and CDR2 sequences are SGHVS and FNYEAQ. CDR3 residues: CASSRGLAGSTGELFF. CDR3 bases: TGTGCCAGCAGCAGAGGACTAGCGGGGTCCACCGGGGAGCTGTTTTTT.

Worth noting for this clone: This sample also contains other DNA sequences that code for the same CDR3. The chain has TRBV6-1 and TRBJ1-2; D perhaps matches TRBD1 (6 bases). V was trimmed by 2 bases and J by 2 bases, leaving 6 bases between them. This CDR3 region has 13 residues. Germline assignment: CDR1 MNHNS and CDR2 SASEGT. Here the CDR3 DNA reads TGTGCCAGCAGTGAACAGGGGAACTATGGCTACACCTTC. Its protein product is CASSEQGNYGYTF.

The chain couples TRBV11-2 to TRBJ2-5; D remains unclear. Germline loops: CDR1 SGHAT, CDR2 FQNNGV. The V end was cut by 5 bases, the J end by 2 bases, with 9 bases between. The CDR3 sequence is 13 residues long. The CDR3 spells CASSQRQQETQYF. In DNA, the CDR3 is TGTGCCAGCAGCCAAAGACAACAAGAGACCCAGTACTTC.

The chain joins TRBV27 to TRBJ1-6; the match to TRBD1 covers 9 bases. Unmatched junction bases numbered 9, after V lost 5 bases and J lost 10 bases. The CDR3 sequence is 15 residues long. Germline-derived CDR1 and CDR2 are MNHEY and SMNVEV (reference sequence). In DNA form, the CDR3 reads TGTGCCAGCAGTCTTTACGGGACAGGGAGATCACCCCTCCACTTT. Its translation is CASSLYGTGRSPLHF.

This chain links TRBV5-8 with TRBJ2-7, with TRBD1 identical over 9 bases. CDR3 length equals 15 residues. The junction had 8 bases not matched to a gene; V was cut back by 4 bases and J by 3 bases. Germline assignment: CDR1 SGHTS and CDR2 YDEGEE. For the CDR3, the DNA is TGTGCCAGCAGCCCATCGGGGACAGGGTACTACGAGCAGTACTTC. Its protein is CASSPSGTGYYEQYF.

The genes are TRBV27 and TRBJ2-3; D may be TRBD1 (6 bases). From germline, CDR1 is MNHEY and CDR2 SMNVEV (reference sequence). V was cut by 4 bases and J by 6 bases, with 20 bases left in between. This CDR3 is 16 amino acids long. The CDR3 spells CASSSAGTLEVDTQYF. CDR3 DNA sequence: TGTGCCAGCAGTTCCGCCGGGACATTGGAGGTGGATACGCAGTATTTT.

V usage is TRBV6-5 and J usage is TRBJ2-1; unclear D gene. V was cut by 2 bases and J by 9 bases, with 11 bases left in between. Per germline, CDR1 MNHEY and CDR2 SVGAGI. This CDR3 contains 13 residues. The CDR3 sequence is CASSYESRGEQFF. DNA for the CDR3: TGTGCCAGCAGTTACGAGAGTCGAGGTGAGCAGTTCTTC.

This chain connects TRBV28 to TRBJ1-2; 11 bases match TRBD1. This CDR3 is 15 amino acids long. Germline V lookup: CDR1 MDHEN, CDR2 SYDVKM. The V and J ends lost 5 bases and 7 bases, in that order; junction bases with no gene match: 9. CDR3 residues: CASSRGQGAFGGYTF. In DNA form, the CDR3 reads TGTGCCAGCAGTCGCGGACAGGGGGCTTTCGGTGGCTACACCTTC.

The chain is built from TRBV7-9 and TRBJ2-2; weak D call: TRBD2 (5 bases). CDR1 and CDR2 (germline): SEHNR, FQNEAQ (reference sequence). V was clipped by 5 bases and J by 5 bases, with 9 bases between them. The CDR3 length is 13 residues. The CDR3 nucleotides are TGTGCCAGCAGCATGAGGGCAACCGGGGAGCTGTTTTTT. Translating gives CASSMRATGELFF.

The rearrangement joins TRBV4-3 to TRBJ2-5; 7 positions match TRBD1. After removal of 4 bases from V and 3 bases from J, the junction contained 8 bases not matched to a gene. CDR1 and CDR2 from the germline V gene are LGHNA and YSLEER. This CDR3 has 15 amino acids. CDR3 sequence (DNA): TGCGCCAGCAGCCGAAGGGGGCGTTCCGAAGAGACCCAGTACTTC. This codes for CASSRRGRSEETQYF.